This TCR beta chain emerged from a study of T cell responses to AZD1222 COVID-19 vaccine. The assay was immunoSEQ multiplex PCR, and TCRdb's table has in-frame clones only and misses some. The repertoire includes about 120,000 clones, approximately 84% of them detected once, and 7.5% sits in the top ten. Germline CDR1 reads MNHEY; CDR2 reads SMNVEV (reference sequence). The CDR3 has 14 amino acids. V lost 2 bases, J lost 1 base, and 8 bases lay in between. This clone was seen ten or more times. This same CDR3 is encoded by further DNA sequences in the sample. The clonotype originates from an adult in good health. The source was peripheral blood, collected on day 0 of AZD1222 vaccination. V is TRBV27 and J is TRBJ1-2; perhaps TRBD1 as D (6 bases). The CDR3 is CASSLGQNNYGYTF. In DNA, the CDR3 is TGTGCCAGCAGTTTAGGACAGAATAACTATGGCTACACCTTC.